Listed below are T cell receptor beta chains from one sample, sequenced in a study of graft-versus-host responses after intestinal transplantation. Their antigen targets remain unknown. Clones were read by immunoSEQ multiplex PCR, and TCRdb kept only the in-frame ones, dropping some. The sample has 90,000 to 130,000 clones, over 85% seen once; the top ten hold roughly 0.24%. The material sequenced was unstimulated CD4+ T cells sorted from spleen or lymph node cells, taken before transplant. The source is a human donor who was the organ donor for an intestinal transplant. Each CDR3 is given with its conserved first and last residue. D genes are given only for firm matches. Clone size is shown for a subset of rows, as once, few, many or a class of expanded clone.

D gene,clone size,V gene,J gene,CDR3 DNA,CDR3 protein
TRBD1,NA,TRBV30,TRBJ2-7,TGTGCCTGGAGCGGGACAGGGGGCTCCTACGAGCAGTACTTC,CAWSGTGGSYEQYF
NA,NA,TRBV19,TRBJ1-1,TGTGCCAGTAGTATTTCTGGGCAGAACACTGAAGCTTTCTTT,CASSISGQNTEAFF
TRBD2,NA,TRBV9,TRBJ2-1,TGTGCCAGCAGCGCCCGGAATCTAGCGGGCAATGAGCAGTTCTTC,CASSARNLAGNEQFF
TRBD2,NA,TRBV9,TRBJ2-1,TGTGCCAGCAGCGTAGTGTCGCTAGCGGGAAACAATGAGCAGTTCTTC,CASSVVSLAGNNEQFF
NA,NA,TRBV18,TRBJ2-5,TGTGCCAGCTCACCGAAAATCGACAGGTCCGGGGAGACCCAGTACTTC,CASSPKIDRSGETQYF
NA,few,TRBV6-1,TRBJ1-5,TGTGCCAGCAGTGAAGCAGGGACTGGCAATCAGCCCCAGCATTTT,CASSEAGTGNQPQHF
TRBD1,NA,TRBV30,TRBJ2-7,TGTGCCTGGTCCGCCTCGACAGGGTACGAGCAGTACTTC,CAWSASTGYEQYF
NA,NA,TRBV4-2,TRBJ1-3,TGTGCCAGCAGCCTGCAGGGAAACGGAAACACCATATATTTT,CASSLQGNGNTIYF
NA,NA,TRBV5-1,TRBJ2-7,TGCGCCAGCAGCTTGGACGGGATTGGCGAGCAGTACTTC,CASSLDGIGEQYF
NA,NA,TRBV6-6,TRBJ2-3,TGTGCCAGCAGTTATCCCGGGAGCACAGATACGCAGTATTTT,CASSYPGSTDTQYF
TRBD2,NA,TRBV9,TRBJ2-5,TGTGCCAGCAGCGTATCCCTAGCGGAGAGACAAGAGACCCAGTACTTC,CASSVSLAERQETQYF
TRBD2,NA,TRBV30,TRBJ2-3,TGTGCCTGGAGTGTAAGTTATTCTAGCGGGAGCACAGATACGCAGTATTTT,CAWSVSYSSGSTDTQYF
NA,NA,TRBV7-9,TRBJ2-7,TGTGCCAGCAGCTTAGCGGGCAGCTCCTACGAGCAGTACTTC,CASSLAGSSYEQYF
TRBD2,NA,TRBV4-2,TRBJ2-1,TGTGCCAGCAGCCGGATAGCGGGAGATCGGGTTGAGCAGTTCTTC,CASSRIAGDRVEQFF
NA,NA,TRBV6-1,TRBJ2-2,TGTGCCAGCAGTGTGTCCCATTACGGCAGAGGTGGGGAGCTGTTTTTT,CASSVSHYGRGGELFF